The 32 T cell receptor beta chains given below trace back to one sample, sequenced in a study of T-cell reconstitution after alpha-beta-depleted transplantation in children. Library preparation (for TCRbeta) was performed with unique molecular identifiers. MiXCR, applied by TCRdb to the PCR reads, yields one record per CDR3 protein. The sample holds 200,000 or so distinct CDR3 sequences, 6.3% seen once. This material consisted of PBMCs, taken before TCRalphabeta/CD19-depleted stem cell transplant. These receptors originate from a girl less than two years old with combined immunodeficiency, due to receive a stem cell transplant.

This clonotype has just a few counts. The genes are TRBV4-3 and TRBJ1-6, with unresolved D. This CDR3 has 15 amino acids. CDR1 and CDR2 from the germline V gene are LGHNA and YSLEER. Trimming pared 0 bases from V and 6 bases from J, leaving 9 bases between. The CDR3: CASSQDGVLNSPLHF. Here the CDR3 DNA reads TGCGCCAGCAGCCAAGACGGGGTGCTTAATTCACCCCTCCACTTT.

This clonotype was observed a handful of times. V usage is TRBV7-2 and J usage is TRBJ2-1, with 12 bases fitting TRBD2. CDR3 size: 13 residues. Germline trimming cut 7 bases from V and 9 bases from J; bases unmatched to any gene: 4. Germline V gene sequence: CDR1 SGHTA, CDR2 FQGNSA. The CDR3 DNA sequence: TGTGCCAGCACCGGACTAGCGGGGCTTGAGCAGTTCTTC. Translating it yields CASTGLAGLEQFF.

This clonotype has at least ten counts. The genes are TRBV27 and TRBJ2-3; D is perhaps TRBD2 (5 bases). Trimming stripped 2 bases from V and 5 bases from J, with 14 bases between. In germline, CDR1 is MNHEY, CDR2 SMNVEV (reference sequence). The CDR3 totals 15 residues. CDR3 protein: CASSLAGVPGDTQYF. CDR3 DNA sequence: TGTGCCAGCAGTTTAGCCGGGGTCCCGGGAGATACGCAGTATTTT.

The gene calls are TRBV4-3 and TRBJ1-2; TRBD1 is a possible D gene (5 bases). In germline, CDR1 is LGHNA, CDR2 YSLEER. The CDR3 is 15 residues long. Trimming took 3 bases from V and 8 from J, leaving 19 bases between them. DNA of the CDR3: TGCGCCAGCAGCCACGAGCCTCCAGGGAGGATGGGCTACACCTTC. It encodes CASSHEPPGRMGYTF.

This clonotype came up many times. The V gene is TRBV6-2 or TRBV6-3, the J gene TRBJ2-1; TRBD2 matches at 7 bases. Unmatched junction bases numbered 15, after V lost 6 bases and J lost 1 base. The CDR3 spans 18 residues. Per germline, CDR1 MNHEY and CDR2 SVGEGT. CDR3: CASSYTLLLASSYNEQFF. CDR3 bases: TGTGCCAGCAGCTATACCCTCTTACTAGCGTCTTCCTACAATGAGCAGTTCTTC.

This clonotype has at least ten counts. This CDR3 reads CASSEAPRLSSYNEQFF. CDR3 in DNA: TGTGCCAGCAGCGAGGCTCCAAGGCTATCCTCCTACAATGAGCAGTTCTTC. The genes are TRBV14 and TRBJ2-1, with no clear D. The CDR3 runs 17 residues. Germline assignment: CDR1 SGHDN and CDR2 FVKESK. Trimming removed 5 bases at V and 0 bases at J, with 17 bases between. Together with reference TRBV14 and TRBJ2-1, the CDR3 gives the full variable domain: EAGVTQFPSHSVIEKGQTVTLRCDPISGHDNLYWYRRVMGKEIKFLLHFVKESKQDESGMPNNRFLAERTGGTYSTLKVQPAELEDSGVYFCASSEAPRLSSYNEQFFGPGTRLTVL.

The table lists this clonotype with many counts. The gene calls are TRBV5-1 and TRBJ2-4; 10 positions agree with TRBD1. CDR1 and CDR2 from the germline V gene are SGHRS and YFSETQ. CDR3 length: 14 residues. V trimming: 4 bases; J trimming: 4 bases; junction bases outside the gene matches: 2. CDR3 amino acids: CASSEGQGKNIQYF. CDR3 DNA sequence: TGCGCCAGCAGCGAGGGACAGGGGAAAAACATTCAGTACTTC.

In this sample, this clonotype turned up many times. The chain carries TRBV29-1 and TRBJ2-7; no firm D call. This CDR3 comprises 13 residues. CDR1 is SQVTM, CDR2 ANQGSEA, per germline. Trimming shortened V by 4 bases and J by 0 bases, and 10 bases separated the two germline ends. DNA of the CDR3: TGCAGCGTTGTGCTTAGTTACTCCTACGAGCAGTACTTC. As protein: CSVVLSYSYEQYF.

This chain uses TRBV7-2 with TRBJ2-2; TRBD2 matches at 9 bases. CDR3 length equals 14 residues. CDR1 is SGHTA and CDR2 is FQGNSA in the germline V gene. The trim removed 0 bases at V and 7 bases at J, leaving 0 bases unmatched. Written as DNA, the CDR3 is TGTGCCAGCAGCTTAGCTAGCGGGGGCGGGGAGCTGTTTTTT. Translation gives CASSLASGGGELFF.

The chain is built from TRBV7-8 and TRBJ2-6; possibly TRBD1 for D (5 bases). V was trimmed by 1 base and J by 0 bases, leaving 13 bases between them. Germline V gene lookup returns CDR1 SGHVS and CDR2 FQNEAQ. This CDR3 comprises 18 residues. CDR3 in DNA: TGTGCCAGCAGCTTAGGCAGGACAACCTTCTCTGGGGCCAACGTCCTGACTTTC. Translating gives CASSLGRTTFSGANVLTF.

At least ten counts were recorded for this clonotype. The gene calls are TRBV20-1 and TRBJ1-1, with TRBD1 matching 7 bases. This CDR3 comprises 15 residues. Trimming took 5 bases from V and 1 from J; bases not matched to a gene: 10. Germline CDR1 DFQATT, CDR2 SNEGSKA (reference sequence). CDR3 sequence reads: CSAWGWGQRNTEAFF. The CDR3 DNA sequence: TGCAGTGCTTGGGGATGGGGACAGAGGAACACTGAAGCTTTCTTT.

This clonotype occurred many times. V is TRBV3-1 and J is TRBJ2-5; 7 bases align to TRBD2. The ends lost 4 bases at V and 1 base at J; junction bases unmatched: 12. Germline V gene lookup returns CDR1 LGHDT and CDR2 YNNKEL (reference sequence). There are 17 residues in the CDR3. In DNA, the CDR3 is TGTGCCAGCAGCCCCGACCCCCTAGCGGTACTCCAAGAGACCCAGTACTTC. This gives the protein CASSPDPLAVLQETQYF.

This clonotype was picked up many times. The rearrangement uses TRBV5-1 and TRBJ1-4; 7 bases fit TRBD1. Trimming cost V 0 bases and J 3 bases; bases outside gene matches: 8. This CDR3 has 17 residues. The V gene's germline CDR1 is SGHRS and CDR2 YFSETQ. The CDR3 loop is CASSLDHSGQPNEKLFF. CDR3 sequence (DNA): TGCGCCAGCAGCTTGGACCACTCGGGACAGCCTAATGAAAAACTGTTTTTT.

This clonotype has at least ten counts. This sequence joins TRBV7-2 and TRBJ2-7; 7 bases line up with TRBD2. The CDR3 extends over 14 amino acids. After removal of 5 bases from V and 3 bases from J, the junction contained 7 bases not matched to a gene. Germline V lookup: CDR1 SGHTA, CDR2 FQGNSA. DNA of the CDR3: TGTGCCAGCAGCACGGGACTAACCTACTACGAGCAGTACTTC. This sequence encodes CASSTGLTYYEQYF.

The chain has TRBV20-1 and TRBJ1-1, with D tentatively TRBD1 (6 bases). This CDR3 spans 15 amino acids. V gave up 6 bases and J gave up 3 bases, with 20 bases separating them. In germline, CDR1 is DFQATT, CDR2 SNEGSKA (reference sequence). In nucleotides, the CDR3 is TGCAGTGCGAGAACAGGGTCAGGTGCGGACACTGAAGCTTTCTTT. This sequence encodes CSARTGSGADTEAFF.

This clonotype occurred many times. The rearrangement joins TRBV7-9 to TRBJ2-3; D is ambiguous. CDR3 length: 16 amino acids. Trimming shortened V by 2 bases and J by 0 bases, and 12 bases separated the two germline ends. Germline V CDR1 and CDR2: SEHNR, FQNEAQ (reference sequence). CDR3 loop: CASSLPALTSTDTQYF. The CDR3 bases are TGTGCCAGCAGCTTACCCGCACTTACTAGCACAGATACGCAGTATTTT.

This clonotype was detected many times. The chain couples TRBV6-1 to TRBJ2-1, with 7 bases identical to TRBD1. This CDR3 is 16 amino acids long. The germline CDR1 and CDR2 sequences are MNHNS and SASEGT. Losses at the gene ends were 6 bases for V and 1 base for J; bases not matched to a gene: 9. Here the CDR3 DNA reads TGTGCCAGCAGGGACAGACAGGGAAGATCCTACAATGAGCAGTTCTTC. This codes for CASRDRQGRSYNEQFF.

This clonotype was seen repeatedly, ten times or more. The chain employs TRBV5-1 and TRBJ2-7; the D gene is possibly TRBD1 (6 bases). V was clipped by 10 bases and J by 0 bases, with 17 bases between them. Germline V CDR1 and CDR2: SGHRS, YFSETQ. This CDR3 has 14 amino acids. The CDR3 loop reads CASRPDSSSYEQYF. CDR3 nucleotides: TGCGCCTCGCGACCGGACAGTAGCTCCTACGAGCAGTACTTC.

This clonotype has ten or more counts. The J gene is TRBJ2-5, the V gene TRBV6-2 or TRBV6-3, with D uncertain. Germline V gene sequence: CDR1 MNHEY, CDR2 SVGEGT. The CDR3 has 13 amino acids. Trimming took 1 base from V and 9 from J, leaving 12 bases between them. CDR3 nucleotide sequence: TGTGCCAGCAGTTACTGGGCTATGAGACCCCAGTACTTC. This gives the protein CASSYWAMRPQYF.

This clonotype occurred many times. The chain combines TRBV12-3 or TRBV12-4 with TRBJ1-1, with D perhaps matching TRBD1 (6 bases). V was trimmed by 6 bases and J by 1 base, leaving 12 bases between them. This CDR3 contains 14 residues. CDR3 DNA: TGTGCCAGCAGCGGCAGGGGCGAGAACACTGAAGCTTTCTTT. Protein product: CASSGRGENTEAFF.

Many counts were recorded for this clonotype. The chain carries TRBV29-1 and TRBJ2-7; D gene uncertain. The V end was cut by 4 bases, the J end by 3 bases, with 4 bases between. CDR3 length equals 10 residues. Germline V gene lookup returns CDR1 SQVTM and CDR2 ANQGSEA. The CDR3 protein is CSVVNYEQYF. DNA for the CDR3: TGCAGCGTTGTCAACTACGAGCAGTACTTC.

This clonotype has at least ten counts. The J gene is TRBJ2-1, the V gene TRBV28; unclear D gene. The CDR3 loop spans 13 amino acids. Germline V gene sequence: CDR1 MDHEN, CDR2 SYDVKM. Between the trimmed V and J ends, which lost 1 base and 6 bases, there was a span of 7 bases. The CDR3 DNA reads TGTGCCAGCAGTTTATTGCTGGGCAATGAGCAGTTCTTC. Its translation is CASSLLLGNEQFF.

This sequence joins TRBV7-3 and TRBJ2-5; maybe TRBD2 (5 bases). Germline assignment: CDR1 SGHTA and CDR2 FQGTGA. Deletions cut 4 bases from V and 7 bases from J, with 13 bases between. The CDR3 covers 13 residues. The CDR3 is CASSSGSARTQYF. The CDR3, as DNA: TGTGCCAGCAGCTCGGGGTCGGCCAGGACCCAGTACTTC.

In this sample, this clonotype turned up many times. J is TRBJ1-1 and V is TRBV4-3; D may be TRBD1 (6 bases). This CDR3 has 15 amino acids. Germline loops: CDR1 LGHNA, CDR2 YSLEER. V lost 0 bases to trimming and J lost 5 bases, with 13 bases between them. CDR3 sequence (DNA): TGCGCCAGCAGCCAAGATCTCGACAGGCAGACTGAAGCTTTCTTT. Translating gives CASSQDLDRQTEAFF.

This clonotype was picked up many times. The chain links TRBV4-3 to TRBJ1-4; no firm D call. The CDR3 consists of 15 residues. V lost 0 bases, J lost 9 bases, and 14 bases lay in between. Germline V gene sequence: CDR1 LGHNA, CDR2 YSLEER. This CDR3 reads CASSQDTGESKKLFF. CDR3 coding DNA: TGCGCCAGCAGCCAAGATACCGGGGAGAGTAAAAAACTGTTTTTT.

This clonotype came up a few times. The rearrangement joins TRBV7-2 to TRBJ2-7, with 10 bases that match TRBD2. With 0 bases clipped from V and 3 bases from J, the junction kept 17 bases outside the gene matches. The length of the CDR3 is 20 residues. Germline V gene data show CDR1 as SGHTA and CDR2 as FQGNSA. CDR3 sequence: CASSLAGWASGSSLGYEQYF. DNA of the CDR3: TGTGCCAGCAGCTTAGCCGGATGGGCTAGCGGGAGTTCATTGGGCTACGAGCAGTACTTC.

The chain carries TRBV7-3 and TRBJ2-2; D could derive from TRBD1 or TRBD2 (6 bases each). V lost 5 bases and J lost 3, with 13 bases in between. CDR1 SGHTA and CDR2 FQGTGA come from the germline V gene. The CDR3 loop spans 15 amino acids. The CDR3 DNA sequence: TGTGCCAGCAGCAAGCCGGGGGCGGACACCGGGGAGCTGTTTTTT. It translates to CASSKPGADTGELFF.

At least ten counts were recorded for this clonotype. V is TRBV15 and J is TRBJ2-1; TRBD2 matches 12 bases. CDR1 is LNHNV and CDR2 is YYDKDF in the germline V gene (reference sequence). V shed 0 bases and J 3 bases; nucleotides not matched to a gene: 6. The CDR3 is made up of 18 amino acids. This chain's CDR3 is CATSREPGLAGLYNEQFF. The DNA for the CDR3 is TGTGCCACCAGCAGAGAACCGGGACTAGCGGGTCTCTACAATGAGCAGTTCTTC.

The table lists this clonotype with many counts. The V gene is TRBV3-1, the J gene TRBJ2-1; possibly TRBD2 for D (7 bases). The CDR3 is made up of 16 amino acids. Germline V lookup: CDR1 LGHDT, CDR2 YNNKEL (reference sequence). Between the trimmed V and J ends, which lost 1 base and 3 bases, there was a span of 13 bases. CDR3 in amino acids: CASSQVWRGHYNEQFF. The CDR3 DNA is TGTGCCAGCAGCCAAGTCTGGCGGGGGCACTACAATGAGCAGTTCTTC.

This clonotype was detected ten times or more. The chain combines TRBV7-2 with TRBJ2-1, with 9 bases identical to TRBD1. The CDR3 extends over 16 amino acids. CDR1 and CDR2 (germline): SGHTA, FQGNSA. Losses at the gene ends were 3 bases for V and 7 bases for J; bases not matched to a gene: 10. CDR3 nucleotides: TGTGCCAGCAGCTTTCCGGGACAGGGCGGGGATAATGAGCAGTTCTTC. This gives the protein CASSFPGQGGDNEQFF.

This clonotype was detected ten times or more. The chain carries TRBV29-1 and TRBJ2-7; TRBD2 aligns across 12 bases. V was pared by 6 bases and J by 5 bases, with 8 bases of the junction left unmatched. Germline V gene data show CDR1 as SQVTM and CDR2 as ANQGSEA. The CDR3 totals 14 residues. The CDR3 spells CSVNGLAGRDEQYF. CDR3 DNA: TGCAGCGTGAACGGACTAGCGGGACGCGACGAGCAGTACTTC.

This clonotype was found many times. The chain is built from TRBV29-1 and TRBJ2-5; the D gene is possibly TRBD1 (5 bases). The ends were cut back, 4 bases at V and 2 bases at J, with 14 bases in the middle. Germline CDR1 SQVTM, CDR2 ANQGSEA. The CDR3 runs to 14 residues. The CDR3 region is CSVGGISRQETQYF. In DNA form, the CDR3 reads TGCAGCGTTGGGGGCATAAGCAGACAAGAGACCCAGTACTTC.